These T cell receptor beta chains were read from a single sample in a study of blood T cells in healthy people across ages. TCRdb processed the 5' RACE reads anew with MiXCR; each CDR3 protein has one entry. Among about 1.8 million distinct CDR3 sequences listed, roughly 52% were seen once. Sequencing used blood. The receptors shown here come from a woman aged 40 to 50 in good health. Each CDR3 is given with its conserved first and last residue. The order of the fields is clone size, D gene, V gene, CDR3 length, J gene, CDR3 DNA, CDR3 protein. The D gene is left open where the match is weak. Clone size, where shown, is once, few, many, or a class for clones that have expanded.

few	TRBD2	TRBV4-1	18	TRBJ2-1	TGCGCCAGCAGCCAGAGTATGGGTGCGGGGGGACCCTACAATGAGCAGTTCTTC	CASSQSMGAGGPYNEQFF
-	TRBD2	TRBV28	15	TRBJ2-5	TGTGCCAGCAGTATCGCGTCTAGCGGTAACAATGAGCAGTACTTC	CASSIASSGNNEQYF
-	-	TRBV7-9	14	TRBJ1-2	TGTGCCAGCAGCTTAGCCCGGGAAAGCTATGGCTACACCTTC	CASSLARESYGYTF
-	TRBD2	TRBV7-9	16	TRBJ2-3	TGTGCCAGCAGCGCGGGCGGGGGAATTAGCACAGATACGCAGTATTTT	CASSAGGGISTDTQYF
-	-	TRBV7-2	16	TRBJ2-7	TGTGCCAGCAGCCCCCAGGACAGTCAAAGCTCCTACGAGCAGTACTTC	CASSPQDSQSSYEQYF
few	TRBD2	TRBV10-3	15	TRBJ2-5	TGTGCCATCAGTGAACGGGCTCCCGGGGGGGAGACCCAGTACTTC	CAISERAPGGETQYF
-	-	TRBV12-3/TRBV12-4	14	TRBJ2-4	TGTGCCAGCAGTCCAAGTGGTGGGGTAGAGGAGCAGTACTTC	CASSPSGGVEEQYF
-	-	TRBV7-9	13	TRBJ2-4	TGTGCCAGCAGCTTAATCACAGGGAACATTCAGTACTTC	CASSLITGNIQYF
-	-	TRBV27	15	TRBJ1-2	TGTGCCAGCAGTTTCGGGGGCGAAACAATCAATGGCTACACCTTC	CASSFGGETINGYTF
-	TRBD2	TRBV2	17	TRBJ2-1	TGTGCCAGCAGTGAAAGGACTCCGGGACTACTACACAATGAGCAGTTCTTC	CASSERTPGLLHNEQFF
-	TRBD2	TRBV10-3	20	TRBJ2-3	TGTGCCATCAGGGGGACTAGCGGGGGGGTCAGCAGCAATGTTCAAGATACGCAGTATTTT	CAIRGTSGGVSSNVQDTQYF
-	-	TRBV5-1	13	TRBJ1-2	TGCGCCGGCAGCCACCCATCCTGGGATGGCTACACCTTC	CAGSHPSWDGYTF
few	TRBD1	TRBV13	15	TRBJ2-6	TGTGCCAGCAGCGACAGGGTGTCTGGGGCCAACGTCCTGACTTTC	CASSDRVSGANVLTF
-	-	TRBV5-1	11	TRBJ2-5	TGCGCCAGCAGCGAGGGCAATATGCAGTACTTC	CASSEGNMQYF
-	-	TRBV5-1	13	TRBJ2-3	TGCGCCAGCAGCCCGACCCCCGTGGATACGCAGTATTTT	CASSPTPVDTQYF
-	TRBD1	TRBV20-1	12	TRBJ2-3	TGCAGTGCCGTCGGGACAGGAGATACGCAGTATTTT	CSAVGTGDTQYF
-	-	TRBV4-3	13	TRBJ2-3	TGCGCCAGCAGCCAAGGTTGGGCGGGTACGCAGTATTTT	CASSQGWAGTQYF
-	TRBD2	TRBV15	14	TRBJ2-5	TGTGCCACCAGCCGGATGACTAGCGGGGAAGGGCAGTACTTC	CATSRMTSGEGQYF
few	TRBD2	TRBV4-1	15	TRBJ2-5	TGCGCCAGCAGCCCGCGACTAGCGGTTCAAGAGACCCAGTACTTC	CASSPRLAVQETQYF
-	TRBD2	TRBV13	15	TRBJ2-3	TGTGCCAGCAGCCAGACTAGCGGGCCCACAGATACGCAGTATTTT	CASSQTSGPTDTQYF
-	-	TRBV20-1	14	TRBJ2-7	TGCAGTGCTAGCCTCCTTACAGGCAACTACGAGCAGTACTTC	CSASLLTGNYEQYF
-	-	TRBV27	14	TRBJ2-5	TGTGCCAGCAGTGACAGGAGTTACCAAGAGACCCAGTACTTC	CASSDRSYQETQYF
-	-	TRBV6-6	15	TRBJ2-1	TGTGCCAGCAGTTTATCTTTAGCAATCGGTAATGAGCAGTTCTTC	CASSLSLAIGNEQFF
-	TRBD2	TRBV28	15	TRBJ2-3	TGTGCCAGCACCGCGGGGGGACTACGCACAGATACGCAGTATTTT	CASTAGGLRTDTQYF
-	-	TRBV4-3	15	TRBJ1-2	TGCGCCAGCAGCCAAGCCCTCACAGGTCTCTATGGCTACACCTTC	CASSQALTGLYGYTF
few	TRBD1	TRBV20-1	14	TRBJ1-2	TGCAGTGGACGGAACAGGGGGGAAGTCTATGGCTACACCTTC	CSGRNRGEVYGYTF
few	-	TRBV9	12	TRBJ1-1	TGTGCCAGCAGCGTGGGGGCCGATGAAGCTTTCTTT	CASSVGADEAFF
-	TRBD1	TRBV7-2	14	TRBJ2-7	TGTGCCAGCAGCTCATGGACAGGGACAGGGGAGCAGTACTTC	CASSSWTGTGEQYF
few	-	TRBV5-6	14	TRBJ2-5	TGTGCCAGCAGCGGACTCAGGGGTGGGGAGACCCAGTACTTC	CASSGLRGGETQYF
-	-	TRBV7-2	15	TRBJ1-5	TGTGCCAGCAGTTTAGGGTCGAGAGGCAATCAGCCCCAGCATTTT	CASSLGSRGNQPQHF
-	-	TRBV7-2	13	TRBJ2-5	TGTGCCAGCAGCTTAGTTTTCGAAGAGACCCAGTACTTC	CASSLVFEETQYF
-	-	TRBV5-1	18	TRBJ2-6	TGCGCCAGCAGCCCCGAACCGGGCAGAATTTCTGGGGCCAACGTCCTGACTTTC	CASSPEPGRISGANVLTF
-	TRBD2	TRBV29-1	13	TRBJ2-7	TGCAGCGTGGAGCGGGGGGAATCCTACGAGCAGTACTTC	CSVERGESYEQYF
-	-	TRBV3-1	15	TRBJ2-1	TGTGCCAGCAGTTTAAAAGCGGGCTCCTACAATGAGCAGTTCTTC	CASSLKAGSYNEQFF
-	-	TRBV10-3	16	TRBJ2-3	TGTGCCATCAGTAACCCCGGACTTTGGGGGAATGATACGCAGTATTTT	CAISNPGLWGNDTQYF
-	-	TRBV7-8	12	TRBJ1-6	TGTGCCAGCAGCCCGAGGAGTTCACCCCTCCACTTT	CASSPRSSPLHF
-	TRBD1	TRBV20-1	14	TRBJ1-2	TGCAGTGCTAGAGATTCAGACAGGGCGGATGGCTACACCTTC	CSARDSDRADGYTF
-	TRBD2	TRBV28	16	TRBJ2-1	TGTGCCAGCAGTTTAGGGGGTAGCGGGGGGGACAATGAGCAGTTCTTC	CASSLGGSGGDNEQFF
-	-	TRBV25-1	17	TRBJ2-3	TGTGCCAGCAGTGAATGGAAAACAGGGCCAAACACAGATACGCAGTATTTT	CASSEWKTGPNTDTQYF
once	-	TRBV2	12	TRBJ1-1	TGTGCCAGCAGTGAAGACAGCCCAGAAGCTTTCTTT	CASSEDSPEAFF
-	-	TRBV5-1	15	TRBJ2-5	TGCGCCAGCAGCTTGTTGCCCGGGGAGATCGAGACCCGGTACTTC	CASSLLPGEIETRYF
-	TRBD1	TRBV25-1	18	TRBJ2-5	TGTGCCAGCAGTGAAATGAGCGGACAGGGGCATATTTCAGAGACCCAGTACTTC	CASSEMSGQGHISETQYF
-	TRBD2	TRBV4-2	15	TRBJ2-7	TGTGCCAGCAGCCAAGAGGGACTAGCCACCTACGAGCAGTACTTC	CASSQEGLATYEQYF
once	-	TRBV4-3	14	TRBJ2-7	TGCGCCAGCAGCCAAGATCGGGCAGGCAAGGTTCAGTACTTC	CASSQDRAGKVQYF
-	TRBD2	TRBV2	14	TRBJ2-1	TGTGCCAGCAAGGAGACTAGCGTAGGCGATGAGCAGTTCTTC	CASKETSVGDEQFF
-	-	TRBV13	15	TRBJ2-1	TGTGCCAGCAGCCTCGAGGGAGAGTACTACAATGAGCAGTTCTTC	CASSLEGEYYNEQFF
-	TRBD2	TRBV6-6	15	TRBJ2-7	TGTGCCAGCAGTTACGCTGGACTAGCGGGCGACGAGCAGTACTTC	CASSYAGLAGDEQYF
-	-	TRBV5-1	15	TRBJ2-1	TGCGCCAGCAGCTTGGTCGACCCAGGTTACAATGAGCAGTTCTTC	CASSLVDPGYNEQFF
-	-	TRBV6-6	14	TRBJ2-4	TGTGCCAGCAGTAGAACAGTGGGGCTTGATGAGCAGTACTTC	CASSRTVGLDEQYF
-	-	TRBV5-8	16	TRBJ1-6	TGTGCCAGCAGCTTGGGGTCTGGGAATAGAAATTCACCCCTCCACTTT	CASSLGSGNRNSPLHF
few	-	TRBV7-9	16	TRBJ2-7	TGTGCCAGCAGCCCCAAAGGTGAACCTTACTCCTACGAGCAGTACTTC	CASSPKGEPYSYEQYF
few	-	TRBV5-1	14	TRBJ2-3	TGCGCCAGCAGAGTTTATGGGGATCCCGGTACGCAGTATTTT	CASRVYGDPGTQYF
-	-	TRBV4-1	15	TRBJ2-7	TGCGCCAGCAGCCAAGAGGCCGCAATCCAAGTTCCCCAGTACTTC	CASSQEAAIQVPQYF
-	-	TRBV7-9	16	TRBJ1-6	TGTGCCAGCAGCTTAGGTTCAGGGTTCTATAATTCACCCCTCCACTTT	CASSLGSGFYNSPLHF
many	-	TRBV9	15	TRBJ1-6	TGTGCCAGCAGCGTAGTAAGTGGGGGAAATTCACCCCTCCACTTT	CASSVVSGGNSPLHF
-	-	TRBV7-2	16	TRBJ2-7	TGTGCCAGCAGCTTAGGTTCGCAGACAGCTTTCTCCGAGCAGTACTTC	CASSLGSQTAFSEQYF
-	TRBD1	TRBV27	16	TRBJ2-3	TGTGCCAGCAGTCCTCCGACAGGGTATAGCACAGATACGCAGTATTTT	CASSPPTGYSTDTQYF